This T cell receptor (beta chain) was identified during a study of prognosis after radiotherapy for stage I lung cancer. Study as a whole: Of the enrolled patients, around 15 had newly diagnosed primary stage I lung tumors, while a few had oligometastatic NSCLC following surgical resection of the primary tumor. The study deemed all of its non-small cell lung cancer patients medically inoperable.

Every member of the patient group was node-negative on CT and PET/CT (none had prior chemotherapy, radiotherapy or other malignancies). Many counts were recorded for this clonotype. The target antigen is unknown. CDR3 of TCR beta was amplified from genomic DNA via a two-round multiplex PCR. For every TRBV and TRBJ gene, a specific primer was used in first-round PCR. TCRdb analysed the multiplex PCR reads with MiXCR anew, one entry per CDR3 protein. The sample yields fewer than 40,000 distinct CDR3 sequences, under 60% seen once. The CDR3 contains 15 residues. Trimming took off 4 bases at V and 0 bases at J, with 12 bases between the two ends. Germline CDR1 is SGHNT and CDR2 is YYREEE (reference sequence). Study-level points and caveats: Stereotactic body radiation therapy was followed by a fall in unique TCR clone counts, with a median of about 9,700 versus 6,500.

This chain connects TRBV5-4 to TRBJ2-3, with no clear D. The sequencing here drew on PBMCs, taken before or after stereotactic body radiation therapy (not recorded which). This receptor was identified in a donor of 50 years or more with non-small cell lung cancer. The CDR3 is CASSPVTSSTDTQYF. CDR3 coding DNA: TGTGCCAGCAGCCCGGTAACCTCTAGCACAGATACGCAGTATTTT.